Given below is one T cell receptor (beta chain) in context. Both 60 Vbeta primers and 13 Jbeta primers went into the PCR. TCRdb's copy holds only in-frame clones and misses some; the assay was immunoSEQ multiplex PCR. The table includes more than 130,000 clones, 73% detected once. The sample is drawn from a study of cytomegalovirus exposure and HLA in healthy donors. The CDR3 spans 15 residues. J was trimmed by 4 bases and V by 3 bases; bases with no gene match: 6. The V gene's germline CDR1 is SGHTA and CDR2 FQGNSA. V is TRBV7-2 and J is TRBJ1-3; TRBD1 aligns across 7 bases. Sequencing used PBMCs. The clonotype comes from a human donor in good health. CDR3 amino acids: CASSFVTGAGNTIYF. The CDR3 bases are TGTGCCAGCAGCTTTGTAACAGGGGCGGGAAACACCATATATTTT.